Listed here is a single TCR beta chain. Its antigen is as yet unknown. The sample originates from a study of OX40 agonist ivuxolimab in advanced cancers. For the study at large: The group had a mean age of around 60 years, ranged from roughly 23 to 79, and was 80% to 85% male.

Study-wide points: The CD4+ and CD8+ T cells in the blood had expanded clonally by week 6 at 0.1 to 3.0 mg/kg. CD8+ T cells showed, on average, more clonal expansion than CD4+ cells.

Germline V gene data show CDR1 as MDHEN and CDR2 as SYDVKM. The CDR3 covers 17 residues. V lost 5 bases and J lost 3; bases outside the gene matches: 6. The repertoire was sequenced with immunoSEQ multiplex PCR; TCRdb's copy has only in-frame clones and lacks some. The sample has 45,000 to 70,000 clones, 86% seen once; the top ten hold 1%. The chain combines TRBV28 with TRBJ2-1; 14 bases fit TRBD2. The TCR originated in an adult with an advanced solid tumor such as melanoma, head and neck, liver or kidney cancer. The sequences come from CD4+ or CD8+ T cells sorted from blood, collected in a trial of the OX40 agonist ivuxolimab. The CDR3, as DNA: TGTGCCAGCAGTACGGGACTAGCGGGGGTCCGCTACAATGAGCAGTTCTTC. Translation: CASSTGLAGVRYNEQFF. Using reference TRBV28 and TRBJ2-1 for the parts outside the CDR3, the full variable domain is DVKVTQSSRYLVKRTGEKVFLECVQDMDHENMFWYRQDPGLGLRLIYFSYDVKMKEKGDIPEGYSVSREKKERFSLILESASTNQTSMYLCASSTGLAGVRYNEQFFGPGTRLTVL.